This is a list of T cell receptor beta chains from one sample in a study of control samples from healthy donors and cancer patients. Sequencing used immunoSEQ multiplex PCR; TCRdb keeps in-frame clones, though not all of them. The sample consists of more than 100,000 clones, 75% to 95% of them appearing once. Sequencing input: blood. These receptors all stem from a man aged 18 to 30 in good health. The CDR3 runs from the conserved cysteine through the conserved F or W. A D gene is named only where the DNA matches it firmly. Not every row has a clone size; where given, it reads once, few, many or a size class.

CDR3 DNA	CDR3 protein	J gene	D gene	clone size	V gene	CDR3 length
TGTGCCATCAGTGAGGTGGCAGGGGACTCCTACGAGCAGTACTTC	CAISEVAGDSYEQYF	TRBJ2-7	.	.	TRBV10-3	15
TGTGCCGGAGGGCCCGTGGAGTATTTT	CAGGPVEYF	TRBJ2-3	.	.	TRBV2	9
TGTGCCAGCAGTTTCGGGCCCAAAGAGACCCAGTACTTC	CASSFGPKETQYF	TRBJ2-5	.	once	TRBV12-3/TRBV12-4	13
TGTGCCAGCAGCCAGTCTTCGGCGGGAAACACCGGGGAGCTGTTTTTT	CASSQSSAGNTGELFF	TRBJ2-2	.	.	TRBV3-1/TRBV3-2	16
TGCGCCAGCAGCCAAGAATTCGCTAGAGCTGAAGCTTTCTTT	CASSQEFARAEAFF	TRBJ1-1	.	.	TRBV4-1	14
TGTGCCAGCAGACCCATGACAGGGTTCTACGAGCAGTACTTC	CASRPMTGFYEQYF	TRBJ2-7	TRBD1	.	TRBV7-8	14
TGTGCTAGCGGTCCTTTTGGAGGCAATCAGCCCCAGCATTTT	CASGPFGGNQPQHF	TRBJ1-5	.	.	TRBV12-5	14
TGTGCCAGCAGCCCGATAAGGGGGGACACTGAAGCTTTCTTT	CASSPIRGDTEAFF	TRBJ1-1	.	once	TRBV14	14
TGTGCCAGCAGTTTGGGCGGACAGGGGGCTATTGTGGAGCCCCAGCATTTT	CASSLGGQGAIVEPQHF	TRBJ1-5	TRBD1	.	TRBV28	17
TGCGCCAGCAGCCAAGAGGCATCTGGGGTATGGCCCCAGCATTTT	CASSQEASGVWPQHF	TRBJ1-5	.	.	TRBV4-1	15
TGTGCCAGTAGTGTGGGGACAGGTAGCTCCTACGAGCAGTACTTC	CASSVGTGSSYEQYF	TRBJ2-7	TRBD1	.	TRBV19	15
TGTGCCAGTAGCAGGACAGGGGGTGACCAGCCCCAGCATTTT	CASSRTGGDQPQHF	TRBJ1-5	TRBD1	.	TRBV19	14
TGTGCCAGCAGCCTTTCACCGGACAGGGCGGCTGGAAACACCATATATTTT	CASSLSPDRAAGNTIYF	TRBJ1-3	TRBD1	few	TRBV3-1/TRBV3-2	17
TGTGCCAGCAGCCAAGCAACCCTCACAGATACGCAGTATTTT	CASSQATLTDTQYF	TRBJ2-3	.	.	TRBV3-1/TRBV3-2	14
TGTGCCAGCAGTTTGGTAGTGCATACTGGGGCCAACGTCCTGACTTTC	CASSLVVHTGANVLTF	TRBJ2-6	.	.	TRBV27	16
TGTGCCAGTATTACGGGACAGGCCTTAAATACCTTC	CASITGQALNTF	TRBJ1-2	TRBD1	.	TRBV19	12
TGTGCCAGCAGCTTAGATGACCGGGGCCGCTATGGCTACACCTTC	CASSLDDRGRYGYTF	TRBJ1-2	.	.	TRBV11-2	15
TGTGCCAGCAGCACGCTAGGGGGAGATACGCAGTATTTT	CASSTLGGDTQYF	TRBJ2-3	.	.	TRBV5-6	13
TGTGCCAGCAGCTTACTGGGCGTCAACCAAGAGACCCAGTACTTC	CASSLLGVNQETQYF	TRBJ2-5	.	.	TRBV7-2	15
TGCAGTGCTAGTGAGGGGAAGCGTAGCACAGATACGCAGTATTTT	CSASEGKRSTDTQYF	TRBJ2-3	.	.	TRBV20-1	15
TGTGCCAGCAAGATGGCCGGGACAGGGGAGGAAAAACTGTTTTTT	CASKMAGTGEEKLFF	TRBJ1-4	TRBD1	.	TRBV6-5	15
TGTGCCAGCCAAACAGGACTAGCGGGGGGGCCTGGTGAGCAGTTCTTC	CASQTGLAGGPGEQFF	TRBJ2-1	TRBD2	.	TRBV2	16
TGTGCCACCAGTGGAGGACTAGCCCCAGATACGCAGTATTTT	CATSGGLAPDTQYF	TRBJ2-3	TRBD2	.	TRBV24-1	14
TGCGCCAGCAGCCATGACAGGGTCTACGAGCAGTACTTC	CASSHDRVYEQYF	TRBJ2-7	TRBD1	.	TRBV5-1	13
TGCGCCAGCAGCGATACAGTATACACCGGGGAGCTGTTTTTT	CASSDTVYTGELFF	TRBJ2-2	.	.	TRBV5-1	14
TGTGCCAGCAGCTTAGCCGGGGACAATGAGCAGTTCTTC	CASSLAGDNEQFF	TRBJ2-1	.	.	TRBV13	13
TGTGCCAGTAGTGTGACAGGCCAAGAGACCCAGTACTTC	CASSVTGQETQYF	TRBJ2-5	.	.	TRBV19	13
TGTGCCAGTAGGACGACAACCATGAACACTGAAGCTTTCTTT	CASRTTTMNTEAFF	TRBJ1-1	.	once	TRBV19	14
TGTGCCAGCAGTTACTCACAGGGTTATTCACCCCTCCACTTT	CASSYSQGYSPLHF	TRBJ1-6	.	.	TRBV6-5	14
TGTGCCAGCAGCCACCTGACTAGCGGGCGCTACAATGAGCAGTTCTTC	CASSHLTSGRYNEQFF	TRBJ2-1	TRBD2	.	TRBV3-1/TRBV3-2	16
TGTGCCAGCAGCTCGGGGCGTGAGGAAAAACTGTTTTTT	CASSSGREEKLFF	TRBJ1-4	.	.	TRBV5-4	13
TGCAGCGTTGAACGGGAGCTCAACACTGAAGCTTTCTTT	CSVERELNTEAFF	TRBJ1-1	.	.	TRBV29-1	13
TGCGCCAGCAGCTATACTTACAGGTTCGGAGAGACCCAGTACTTC	CASSYTYRFGETQYF	TRBJ2-5	.	.	TRBV4-3	15
TGTGCCTGGAGTGTAACGGGTTCACCCCTCCACTTT	CAWSVTGSPLHF	TRBJ1-6	.	few	TRBV30	12
TGTGCCAGCAGTGACCGGGGGCAGGGGGCCCGTCAGCCCCAGCATTTT	CASSDRGQGARQPQHF	TRBJ1-5	TRBD1	.	TRBV6-1	16
TGTGCCTGGAGAGGCACCCTTAGCACAGATACGCAGTATTTT	CAWRGTLSTDTQYF	TRBJ2-3	.	.	TRBV30	14
TGTGCCAGCAGTGACTCGAGGACTAGCACAGATACGCAGTATTTT	CASSDSRTSTDTQYF	TRBJ2-3	.	.	TRBV6-4	15
TGTGCCAGCTCACCACCTGCCGGGTTGTCCGGAAACACCATATATTTT	CASSPPAGLSGNTIYF	TRBJ1-3	.	.	TRBV18	16
TGTGCCAGCAGCTTTTTTGCGGGGGCCTACGAGCAGTACTTC	CASSFFAGAYEQYF	TRBJ2-7	TRBD2	.	TRBV5-5	14
TGTGCCAGCAGTCCCTCTATAGTTAACTATGGCTACACCTTC	CASSPSIVNYGYTF	TRBJ1-2	.	.	TRBV27	14
TGTGCCAGCAGCCTAGGTTCCTCCGATACGCAGTATTTT	CASSLGSSDTQYF	TRBJ2-3	.	.	TRBV7-9	13
TGTGCCAGCAGCCCGGATTGGTTGGAGACCCAGTACTTC	CASSPDWLETQYF	TRBJ2-5	.	.	TRBV7-2	13
TGCGCCAGCAGTCCCCTGGCAGGGGGCTATTTACCCAATAATTCACCCCTCCACTTT	CASSPLAGGYLPNNSPLHF	TRBJ1-6	TRBD1	.	TRBV5-1	19
TGTGCCAGCCTAGGCTGGGCCAACGTCCTGACTTTC	CASLGWANVLTF	TRBJ2-6	.	.	TRBV6-5	12
TGTGCCAGCAGCTTAACACCAGCGGGAGGGCTCGAGGGAGAGACCCAGTACTTC	CASSLTPAGGLEGETQYF	TRBJ2-5	TRBD2	.	TRBV7-2	18
TGCGCCAGCAGCCAAGAGATTTCTGGCGAGCAGTACTTC	CASSQEISGEQYF	TRBJ2-7	.	.	TRBV4-1	13
TGTGCCAGCAGGTCCGGGACAGGGGTCTTGGGGGAAAAACTGTTTTTT	CASRSGTGVLGEKLFF	TRBJ1-4	TRBD1	.	TRBV11-2	16
TGTGCCAGCAGCGGGGGAGGGTCCGTTTCGGATCAGCCCCAGCATTTT	CASSGGGSVSDQPQHF	TRBJ1-5	.	.	TRBV7-9	16
TGTGCCAGCAGCCACCGTGCCTATGGCTACACCTTC	CASSHRAYGYTF	TRBJ1-2	.	.	TRBV28	12
TGTGCCAGCAGGGGGACAGCCACAAATAGCAATCAGCCCCAGCATTTT	CASRGTATNSNQPQHF	TRBJ1-5	TRBD1	.	TRBV6-4	16
TGTGCCTGGAGAGAGGGGAATCAGCCCCAGCATTTT	CAWREGNQPQHF	TRBJ1-5	.	few	TRBV30	12